This TCR beta chain was recorded in a study of early T cells in non-severe SARS-CoV-2 infection (dated by TCRdb to the early 2020s). Context from the whole study: Because TCR sequencing relied on bulk RNA taken from unsorted whole blood, pairing of alpha and beta chains was not possible. Study-wide conclusions, independent of this receptor: VDJdb matching was skewed toward anti-spike CD8 responses and likely underestimated virus-specific expansions, missing private and CD4 specificities.

This was a case-control study nested in a cohort of healthcare workers in London, UK, who had nasopharyngeal swab PCR tests and blood samples taken every week. Healthcare workers were recruited between 23 and 31 March 2020, during the week of the UK lockdown, and were followed weekly for up to roughly 15 weeks. The method behind the library was 5' RACE. TCRdb records NextSeq 500 as the sequencer. In the TCR library protocol, unique molecular identifiers were attached to individual cDNA molecules to correct for PCR bias and sequencing error. Both TCR alpha and beta chains were sequenced, and tight co-correlation was observed between alpha and beta sequence abundances in each sample. The paper's processing steps were these. Decombinator V4 was used to annotate TCR sequences for V gene, J gene and CDR3. TCRs were defined as expanded if a significant change between any two time points was detected under a Poisson model with p below 0.0001. Abundances of TCRs were expressed as counts per million after normalisation to the total number of TCRs sequenced in each sample. TRAV1-2 paired with TRAJ12, TRAJ20 or TRAJ33 defined MAIT TCRs, while TRAV10 paired with TRAJ18 defined iNKT TCRs. VDJdb, accessed 1 November 2021, was searched for CMV, EBV and SARS-CoV-2 annotated TCRs, excluding TCRs annotated for multiple antigens. The raw public reads went through TCRdb reprocessing: fastp at Q25, MiXCR clone calling, in-frame beta chains kept. Rows are combined by CDR3 protein, so each entry shows the most common genes and DNA. TCRdb's processing, not the study's, gives the V and J calls here. In this sample the table shows 40,000 to 45,000 distinct CDR3 sequences, approximately 12% of which occur a single time. Jointly, the top ten make up roughly 16% of the sample.

The CDR3, from cysteine to phenylalanine, totals 16 residues. Just the 48-base CDR3 DNA is kept, in frame starting at base 1. CDR1 and CDR2 are drawn from the germline V gene: SGHVS, FNYEAQ. The V end gives up 5 bases and the J end 2 bases, leaving 8 bases in the junction not matched to a gene. This clonotype was counted at least ten times. This clone's antigen is unknown. There are no base qualities to consult, and no much larger clone falls within one base. Recombination linked TRBV7-6 to TRBJ2-1; the central 8 bases match TRBD1. Sequenced sample: whole blood. The origin of this receptor is an adult who was a healthcare worker with PCR-confirmed SARS-CoV-2 infection or an uninfected control (not recorded which). The CDR3 is CASSLGQGPTYNEQFF. The nucleotide sequence reads TGTGCCAGCAGCCTTGGACAGGGTCCGACCTACAATGAGCAGTTCTTC.